This T cell receptor beta chain was retrieved from a study of blood T cells in healthy people across ages. Next came a second PCR, run for about 7 to 12 cycles, which used a sample-barcoded 5' primer along with a J-beta primer mix. TCRdb itself ran the 5' RACE reads through MiXCR, one entry per CDR3 protein. The data show approximately 760,000 distinct CDR3 sequences, 20% to 30% seen once. The CDR3 sequence is 15 residues long. Trimming pared 0 bases from V and 2 bases from J, leaving 10 bases between. Looked up from germline, CDR1 is LGHDT and CDR2 is YNNKEL (reference sequence). These data are also associated with another study on T cells of mothers and their children.

The chain links TRBV3-1 to TRBJ1-2; D is undetermined. The sequence derives from a boy between 10 and 17 years old in good health. The source material was blood. The DNA of the CDR3 is TGTGCCAGCAGCCAAGAAAGCTGGCAGAACTATGGCTACACCTTC. Encoded protein: CASSQESWQNYGYTF.